What follows are 9 T cell receptor beta chains derived from one specimen sequenced in a study of response to subunit inactivated influenza vaccine. TCRdb independently ran MiXCR on the RT-PCR reads; one entry per CDR3 protein. The data show about 570,000 distinct CDR3 sequences, with approximately 10% seen just once and approximately 11% held by the top ten. This same sample was also part of a study on T cells expressing NK-cell markers. This second report adds: TCR beta libraries carry UMIs added by 5'RACE template switching.

Sequenced here: PBMCs from blood, sampled on the day of vaccination. Receptors were obtained from a man aged 50-59 years who received an inactivated influenza vaccine.

There are a few counts of this clonotype. The CDR3 region has the DNA TGTGCCATCAGTGAGTCGCGTACGCAGTATTTT. Protein: CAISESRTQYF. The chain carries TRBV10-3 and TRBJ2-3, with unresolved D. Trimming removed 0 bases from V and 8 bases from J, with 3 bases in between. The CDR3 loop spans 11 amino acids. Per germline, CDR1 ENHRY and CDR2 SYGVKD.

This sequence joins TRBV15 and TRBJ2-4; D may be TRBD1 or TRBD2 (5 bases each). The CDR3 extends over 14 amino acids. Germline V gene sequence: CDR1 LNHNV, CDR2 YYDKDF (reference sequence). The V end lost 6 bases, the J end lost 0 bases, and 9 bases lay between the germline ends. DNA for the CDR3: TGTGCCACCAGTTTGGGGGTAGCCAAAAACATTCAGTACTTC. It encodes CATSLGVAKNIQYF.

A few counts support this clonotype. This chain uses TRBV7-2 with TRBJ2-3; D may be TRBD1 or TRBD2 (6 bases each). Germline V gives CDR1 SGHTA, CDR2 FQGNSA. This CDR3 region has 17 residues. Deletions cut 1 base from V and 6 bases from J, with 20 bases between. CDR3 sequence reads: CASSLVFVAVGGDTQYF. CDR3 nucleotides: TGTGCCAGCAGCTTAGTTTTTGTAGCGGTAGGGGGGGATACGCAGTATTTT.

As regards this clonotype: A read error may explain this, as a much larger clone is one base away. The chain carries TRBV29-1 and TRBJ2-3; unclear D gene. The V gene's germline CDR1 is SQVTM and CDR2 ANQGSEA. The CDR3 extends over 12 amino acids. CDR3 in amino acids: CSVGQSTATQYF. The DNA of the CDR3 is TGCAGCGTTGGTCAGAGCACAGCTACGCAGTATTTT.

There are a few counts of this clonotype. The J gene is TRBJ2-7, the V gene TRBV6-2 or TRBV6-3, with D unresolved. The germline CDR1 and CDR2 sequences are MNHEY and SVGEGT. V was pared by 7 bases and J by 1 base, with 11 bases between. The CDR3 consists of 13 residues. The CDR3 sequence is CASTPDGSYEQYF. The CDR3 region has the DNA TGTGCCAGCACCCCTGACGGATCCTACGAGCAGTACTTC.

This clonotype has a handful of counts. The V and J genes are TRBV15 and TRBJ2-1; D not certain. Germline CDR1 LNHNV, CDR2 YYDKDF (reference sequence). This CDR3 is built from 12 residues. The V and J ends lost 0 bases and 8 bases respectively, with 5 bases between them. CDR3 DNA: TGTGCCACCAGCAGAGATTTCGATGAGCAGTTCTTC. It codes for CATSRDFDEQFF. Full variable domain (rest looked up from reference TRBV15 and TRBJ2-1): DAMVIQNPRYQVTQFGKPVTLSCSQTLNHNVMYWYQQKSSQAPKLLFHYYDKDFNNEADTPDNFQSRRPNTSFCFLDIRSPGLGDTAMYLCATSRDFDEQFFGPGTRLTVL.

This clonotype was recorded many times. The chain employs TRBV28 and TRBJ2-7; D is undetermined. This CDR3 has 14 residues. Germline CDR1 reads MDHEN; CDR2 reads SYDVKM. The V gene lost 3 bases and the J gene lost 0 bases, with 9 bases spanning the gap. The CDR3 DNA reads as TGTGCCAGCAGTTTCCAGGCTAGCTCCTACGAGCAGTACTTC. As protein: CASSFQASSYEQYF. The whole variable domain, remainder taken from reference TRBV28 and TRBJ2-7, is DVKVTQSSRYLVKRTGEKVFLECVQDMDHENMFWYRQDPGLGLRLIYFSYDVKMKEKGDIPEGYSVSREKKERFSLILESASTNQTSMYLCASSFQASSYEQYFGPGTRLTVT.

The chain carries TRBV29-1 and TRBJ2-2; TRBD2 aligns across 7 bases. V dropped 7 bases and J dropped 7; count of bases not matched to a gene: 12. Germline V gives CDR1 SQVTM, CDR2 ANQGSEA. The CDR3 is 14 amino acids. DNA of the CDR3: TGCAGCGCCCGGGGCAGGGAGGGCATCGGGGAGCTGTTTTTT. This gives the protein CSARGREGIGELFF.

This clonotype was observed a handful of times. The rearrangement joins TRBV11-1 to TRBJ2-1; 8 bases map to TRBD2. This CDR3 is 20 amino acids long. Losses at the gene ends were 2 bases for V and 4 bases for J; bases not matched to a gene: 19. Germline loops: CDR1 SGHAT, CDR2 FQDESV (reference sequence). For the CDR3, the DNA is TGTGCCAGCAGCTTACGGGGGGGAGTAGCGGACTCCCGGAGATACAATGAGCAGTTCTTC. Amino acid sequence: CASSLRGGVADSRRYNEQFF.